Each of the 5 T cell receptor beta chains below was sequenced from the same sample in a study of T cells in Graves' hyperthyroidism and ophthalmopathy. It was RNA transcripts that yielded the amplified TCR beta CDR3 regions. The HTBI primer set drove a first-round RT-PCR of the TCR CDR3. One entry per CDR3 protein results from TCRdb running MiXCR on the multiplex PCR reads. The sample has about 270,000 distinct CDR3 sequences; around a quarter are singletons. The sequenced material came from blood. The receptor source for this set is a middle-aged man with Graves' hyperthyroidism that later progressed to Graves' ophthalmopathy.

Ten or more counts support this clonotype. V and J are TRBV27 and TRBJ2-7; D is perhaps TRBD1 (6 bases). Trimming removed 2 bases from V and 2 bases from J, with 16 bases in between. The CDR3 totals 16 residues. CDR1 MNHEY and CDR2 SMNVEV come from the germline V gene (reference sequence). Here the CDR3 reads CASSLRETGLPYEQYF. CDR3 in DNA: TGTGCCAGCAGTTTAAGGGAAACAGGGTTGCCCTACGAGCAGTACTTC.

This clonotype was counted at least ten times. The chain employs TRBV12-3 or TRBV12-4 and TRBJ2-7; 9 nucleotides agree with TRBD1. CDR3 length equals 18 residues. After removal of 6 bases from V and 2 bases from J, the junction contained 17 bases not matched to a gene. The CDR3 loop is CASSYHRGPGPIPYEQYF. The DNA of the CDR3 is TGTGCCAGCAGCTACCACAGGGGGCCGGGACCCATACCCTACGAGCAGTACTTC.

V usage is TRBV5-4 and J usage is TRBJ1-1; D not certain. Germline assignment: CDR1 SGHNT and CDR2 YYREEE (reference sequence). The CDR3 is made up of 14 amino acids. Trimming left V 0 bases short and J 6 bases short, with 12 bases between. The CDR3 DNA follows: TGTGCCAGCAGCTTGGCCCGGGGTGTTGCTGAAGCTTTCTTT. Amino acids: CASSLARGVAEAFF.

This clonotype came up many times. V usage is TRBV5-1 and J usage is TRBJ2-3; no definite D call. The CDR3 consists of 16 residues. V dropped 4 bases and J dropped 2 bases, with 17 bases sitting between them. Per the germline V gene, CDR1 is SGHRS and CDR2 is YFSETQ. This chain's CDR3 is CASSGRTARITDTQYF. The DNA of the CDR3 is TGCGCCAGCAGCGGACGGACCGCGAGGATCACAGATACGCAGTATTTT.

This clonotype has at least ten counts. The chain has TRBV9 and TRBJ2-2, with 9 bases lining up with TRBD2. The CDR3 has 16 residues. With V trimmed by 4 bases and J by 5 bases, 9 bases remained unmatched. Per germline, CDR1 SGDLS and CDR2 YYNGEE. The CDR3 bases are TGTGCCAGCAGCCCCTTAGCGGGAGCGAGGACCGGGGAGCTGTTTTTT. Translated, it gives CASSPLAGARTGELFF.